These 19 T cell receptor beta chains came from one sample sequenced in a study of OX40 agonist ivuxolimab in advanced cancers. The method was immunoSEQ multiplex PCR; TCRdb's version includes in-frame clones alone and lacks a portion of them. The repertoire includes more than 20,000 clones, 83% of them detected once, and 20% sits in the top ten. This specimen was CD4+ or CD8+ T cells sorted from blood, taken in a trial of the OX40 agonist ivuxolimab. Receptors originate from an adult with an advanced solid tumor such as melanoma, head and neck, liver or kidney cancer.

The chain carries TRBV19 and TRBJ2-5, with 11 bases lining up with TRBD2. The J call may not be correct, given that the DNA end is closer to TRBJ2-7. The CDR3 loop spans 17 amino acids. The germline CDR1 and CDR2 sequences are LNHDA and SQIVND (reference sequence). The DNA of the CDR3 is TGTGCCAGTAGTCCATCACGACTAGCGGGGCCCGACTACGAGCAGTACTTC. Protein product: CASSPSRLAGPDYEQYF.

The gene calls are TRBV2 and TRBJ1-2; a possible D gene is TRBD1 (6 bases). The CDR3 is made up of 15 amino acids. Looked up from germline, CDR1 is SNHLY and CDR2 is FYNNEI. Trimming removed 5 bases at V and 1 base at J, with 14 bases between. The CDR3 bases are TGTGCCAGCAGTCCCAAGGACAGCAGTAACTATGGCTACACCTTC. This translates into CASSPKDSSNYGYTF.

This sequence joins TRBV6-5 and TRBJ1-2; no clear D. This CDR3 spans 16 amino acids. The germline CDR1 and CDR2 sequences are MNHEY and SVGAGI. Deletions cut 0 bases from V and 3 bases from J, with 14 bases between. Here the CDR3 reads CASSYSRETFHYGYTF. CDR3 bases: TGTGCCAGCAGTTACTCTAGGGAAACTTTTCACTATGGCTACACCTTC.

This clone came up once. The chain has TRBV11-1 and TRBJ2-3; TRBD2 agrees at 10 bases. V lost 0 bases and J lost 1; bases outside the gene matches: 4. Germline values: CDR1 SGHAT, CDR2 FQDESV (reference sequence). The CDR3 is made up of 17 amino acids. The CDR3 DNA reads TGTGCCAGCAGCTTAGCCTCCCTAGCGGGGGGCACAGATACGCAGTATTTT. This codes for CASSLASLAGGTDTQYF. The full variable domain, rest sourced from reference TRBV11-1 and TRBJ2-3, is EAEVAQSPRYKITEKSQAVAFWCDPISGHATLYWYRQILGQGPELLVQFQDESVVDDSQLPKDRFSAERLKGVDSTLKIQPAELGDSAMYLCASSLASLAGGTDTQYFGPGTRLTVL.

V gene TRBV4-2 combines with J gene TRBJ2-3; 10 bases map to TRBD2. V shed 5 bases and J 5 bases; nucleotides not matched to a gene: 10. CDR3 size: 16 residues. Germline V gene data show CDR1 as LGHNA and CDR2 as YNFKEQ. CDR3 amino acids: CASSLGSGTSVDTQYF. In DNA form, the CDR3 reads TGTGCCAGCAGCTTGGGTTCCGGGACTAGCGTAGATACGCAGTATTTT.

The V gene is TRBV7-6, the J gene TRBJ1-1, with no clear D. Trimming left V 4 bases short and J 2 bases short, with 8 bases between. In germline, CDR1 is SGHVS, CDR2 FNYEAQ. The CDR3 runs 13 residues. The CDR3 DNA follows: TGTGCCAGCAGCTCTAGGACCAACACTGAAGCTTTCTTT. Its translation is CASSSRTNTEAFF.

V gene TRBV15 combines with J gene TRBJ1-3, with 9 nucleotides matching TRBD1. The CDR3 sequence is 18 residues long. V was pared by 4 bases and J by 0 bases, with 10 bases of the junction left unmatched. Germline loops: CDR1 LNHNV, CDR2 YYDKDF (reference sequence). CDR3 protein: CATSTGGTGPPSGNTIYF. In DNA, the CDR3 is TGTGCCACCAGCACCGGGGGGACAGGGCCCCCCTCTGGAAACACCATATATTTT.

The chain carries TRBV6-5 and TRBJ2-3, with D perhaps given as TRBD1 or TRBD2 (6 bases each). V was trimmed by 4 bases and J by 9 bases, leaving 20 bases between them. The CDR3 sequence is 15 residues long. CDR1 MNHEY and CDR2 SVGAGI come from the germline V gene. This chain's CDR3 is CASSFVLGGPATQYF. DNA for the CDR3: TGTGCCAGCAGTTTCGTACTCGGGGGCCCAGCGACGCAGTATTTT.

The chain joins TRBV11-2 to TRBJ2-7; 12 bases align to TRBD2. The CDR3 is 14 amino acids. V lost 3 bases to trimming and J lost 4 bases; unmatched junction nucleotides: 1. Germline V CDR1 and CDR2: SGHAT, FQNNGV. CDR3 amino acids: CASSFGTSGYEQYF. The CDR3 DNA reads TGTGCCAGCAGCTTTGGGACTAGCGGGTACGAGCAGTACTTC. Together with reference TRBV11-2 and TRBJ2-7, the CDR3 gives the full variable domain: EAGVAQSPRYKIIEKRQSVAFWCNPISGHATLYWYQQILGQGPKLLIQFQNNGVVDDSQLPKDRFSAERLKGVDSTLKIQPAKLEDSAVYLCASSFGTSGYEQYFGPGTRLTVT.

V is TRBV9 and J is TRBJ1-1; perhaps TRBD1 as D (5 bases). The CDR3 contains 13 residues. Germline V gives CDR1 SGDLS, CDR2 YYNGEE. Trimming pared 4 bases from V and 8 bases from J, leaving 15 bases between. This CDR3 is CASSQDTGWEAFF. The CDR3 DNA reads as TGTGCCAGCAGCCAGGACACTGGCTGGGAAGCTTTCTTT.

The J gene is TRBJ2-5, the V gene TRBV7-9; no definite D call. The germline V and J ends were trimmed by 6 bases and 2 bases, with 16 bases remaining between them. From germline, CDR1 is SEHNR and CDR2 FQNEAQ (reference sequence). The CDR3 runs 15 residues. The CDR3 DNA reads TGTGCCAGCAGACAGTTAGTGGATTTTCAAGAGACCCAGTACTTC. As protein: CASRQLVDFQETQYF. Based on the CDR3 plus reference TRBV7-9 and TRBJ2-5, the full variable domain is DTGVSQNPRHKITKRGQNVTFRCDPISEHNRLYWYRQTLGQGPEFLTYFQNEAQLEKSRLLSDRFSAERPKGSFSTLEIQRTEQGDSAMYLCASRQLVDFQETQYFGPGTRLLVL.

In this sample, this clone is large. The chain carries TRBV5-4 and TRBJ2-7, with a tentative D call TRBD1 (5 bases). The ends were cut back, 1 base at V and 4 bases at J, with 9 bases in the middle. The CDR3 covers 13 residues. CDR1 and CDR2 (germline): SGHNT, YYREEE (reference sequence). The CDR3 loop reads CASSLLAGYEQYF. The CDR3 DNA reads as TGTGCCAGCAGCTTGTTGGCAGGGTACGAGCAGTACTTC. The variable domain in full, completed from reference TRBV5-4 and TRBJ2-7, reads ETGVTQSPTHLIKTRGQQVTLRCSSQSGHNTVSWYQQALGQGPQFIFQYYREEENGRGNFPPRFSGLQFPNYSSELNVNALELDDSALYLCASSLLAGYEQYFGPGTRLTVT.

The table lists this clone with a few counts. CDR3 sequence reads: CAWSVDLRRTEAFF. In DNA form, the CDR3 reads TGTGCCTGGAGTGTAGATTTACGAAGGACTGAAGCTTTCTTT. The J gene is TRBJ1-1, the V gene TRBV30; no clear D gene. The CDR3 has 14 residues. V dropped 0 bases and J dropped 5 bases, with 13 bases sitting between them. Germline CDR1 and CDR2: GTSNPN and SVGIG (reference sequence).

The genes are TRBV7-6 and TRBJ2-5, with D unclear. The germline V gene encodes CDR1 SGHVS and CDR2 FNYEAQ. Trimming stripped 6 bases from V and 5 bases from J, with 13 bases between. CDR3 length equals 13 residues. The CDR3 region is CASRPPTGETQYF. The CDR3 DNA reads as TGTGCCAGCAGGCCCCCGACTGGGGAGACCCAGTACTTC.

The V and J genes are TRBV18 and TRBJ2-7; no definite D call. Trimming removed 3 bases from V and 6 bases from J, with 9 bases in between. This CDR3 has 12 amino acids. Per the germline V gene, CDR1 is KGHSH and CDR2 is LQKENI. This CDR3 is CASSPEGIEQYF. The CDR3 DNA follows: TGTGCCAGCTCACCGGAAGGGATCGAGCAGTACTTC.

This clone appeared a few times. The rearrangement joins TRBV9 to TRBJ1-1, with D uncertain. CDR3 length: 14 residues. The germline V gene encodes CDR1 SGDLS and CDR2 YYNGEE. V dropped 3 bases and J dropped 4 bases, with 13 bases sitting between them. CDR3 in amino acids: CASSATDWGTEAFF. CDR3 sequence (DNA): TGTGCCAGCAGCGCTACCGACTGGGGCACTGAAGCTTTCTTT.

This clone occurred a few times. The rearrangement joins TRBV4-2 to TRBJ2-6; no clear D gene. Trimming left V 1 base short and J 0 bases short, with 4 bases between. The CDR3 has 15 amino acids. Germline V gene sequence: CDR1 LGHNA, CDR2 YNFKEQ. For the CDR3, the DNA is TGTGCCAGCAGCCAAGTTAGCTCTGGGGCCAACGTCCTGACTTTC. The encoded protein is CASSQVSSGANVLTF.

V is TRBV6-5 and J is TRBJ1-1; D perhaps matches TRBD1 (5 bases). Germline CDR1 and CDR2: MNHEY and SVGAGI. V dropped 2 bases and J dropped 7 bases, with 11 bases sitting between them. The CDR3 loop spans 13 amino acids. The CDR3 reads CASSYKGAGEAFF. The CDR3 DNA sequence: TGTGCCAGCAGTTACAAAGGGGCAGGTGAAGCTTTCTTT.

The genes are TRBV9 and TRBJ1-1; 7 bases agree with TRBD1. Unmatched junction bases numbered 8, after V lost 4 bases and J lost 5 bases. This CDR3 is built from 14 residues. Germline V gene lookup returns CDR1 SGDLS and CDR2 YYNGEE. For the CDR3, the DNA is TGTGCCAGCAGCCGTCATAAGACAGGGACTGAAGCTTTCTTT. Its translation is CASSRHKTGTEAFF.